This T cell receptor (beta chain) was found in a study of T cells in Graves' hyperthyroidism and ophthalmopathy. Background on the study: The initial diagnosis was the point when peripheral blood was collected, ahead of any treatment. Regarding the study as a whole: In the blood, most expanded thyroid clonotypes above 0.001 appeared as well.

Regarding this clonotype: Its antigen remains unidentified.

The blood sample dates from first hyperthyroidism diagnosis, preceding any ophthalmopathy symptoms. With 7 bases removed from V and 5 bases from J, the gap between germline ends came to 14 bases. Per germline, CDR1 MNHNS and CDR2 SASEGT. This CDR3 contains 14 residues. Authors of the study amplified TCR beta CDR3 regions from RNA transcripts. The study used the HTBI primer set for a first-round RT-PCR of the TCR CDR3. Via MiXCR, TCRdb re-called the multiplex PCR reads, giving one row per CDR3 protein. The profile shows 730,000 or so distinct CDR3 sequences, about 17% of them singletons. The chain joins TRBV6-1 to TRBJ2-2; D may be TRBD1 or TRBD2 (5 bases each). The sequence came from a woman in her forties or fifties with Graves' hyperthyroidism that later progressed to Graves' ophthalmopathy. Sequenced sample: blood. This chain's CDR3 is CASNAAGRTGELFF. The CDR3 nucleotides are TGTGCCAGCAACGCAGCAGGGAGAACCGGGGAGCTGTTTTTT.